Each of the 13 T cell receptor beta chains below was sequenced from the same sample in a study of blood T cell repertoires in COVID-19. Clones were sequenced by immunoSEQ multiplex PCR, and TCRdb holds only the in-frame ones, with some missing. The sample holds under 300,000 clones, around 87% seen once. Sequencing was carried out using peripheral blood. Every receptor here comes from a woman in her 70s with active or convalescent COVID-19.

The J gene is TRBJ1-6, the V gene TRBV30; D possibly corresponds to TRBD1 (5 bases). There are 15 residues in the CDR3. Trimming stripped 1 base from V and 6 bases from J, with 13 bases between. Looked up from germline, CDR1 is GTSNPN and CDR2 is SVGIG (reference sequence). This CDR3 reads CAWSGKTEVNSPLHF. The CDR3 DNA reads as TGTGCCTGGAGTGGAAAGACAGAGGTTAATTCACCCCTCCACTTT.

The gene calls are TRBV15 and TRBJ1-2; D unclear. This CDR3 comprises 17 residues. Germline lookup yields CDR1 LNHNV and CDR2 YYDKDF (reference sequence). V shed 2 bases and J shed 2 bases, with 18 bases lying between them. The CDR3 bases are TGTGCCACCAGCAGACCGCCGAGTCAGAGGGAGAACTATGGCTACACCTTC. It encodes CATSRPPSQRENYGYTF.

The rearrangement uses TRBV6-2 or TRBV6-3 and TRBJ2-7, with 7 bases aligning to TRBD2. J gave up 2 bases and V 0 bases, and 13 bases lay outside the gene matches. Per the germline V gene, CDR1 is MNHEY and CDR2 is SVGEGT. CDR3 length: 18 residues. In nucleotides, the CDR3 is TGTGCCAGCAGTTACTCGGCTAGCGGTTACGGGCCCGCCTACGAGCAGTACTTC. Protein: CASSYSASGYGPAYEQYF.

The V gene is TRBV5-4, the J gene TRBJ2-3, with 7 bases fitting TRBD2. The germline V gene has CDR1 SGHNT and CDR2 YYREEE (reference sequence). J lost 1 base, V lost 7 bases, and 3 bases had no gene match. This CDR3 is built from 13 residues. The CDR3 loop is CASRLAGTDTQYF. CDR3 DNA: TGTGCCAGCCGGCTAGCGGGCACAGATACGCAGTATTTT.

The rearrangement links TRBV7-9 to TRBJ2-6; possibly TRBD2 for D (6 bases). From germline, CDR1 is SEHNR and CDR2 FQNEAQ (reference sequence). The CDR3 contains 16 residues. V was trimmed by 6 bases and J by 4 bases, leaving 16 bases between them. The CDR3: CASRSTRDSGANVLTF. The CDR3 nucleotides are TGTGCCAGCAGATCGACGCGGGATTCAGGGGCCAACGTCCTGACTTTC.

The DNA for the CDR3 is TGTGCCACCAGTGGACTCGGGACAGGGTACGCAGATACGCAGTATTTT. Translating it yields CATSGLGTGYADTQYF. This rearrangement joins TRBV24-1 to TRBJ2-3; 9 bases map to TRBD1. V gave up 5 bases and J gave up 4 bases; unmatched junction bases: 9. Looked up from germline, CDR1 is KGHDR and CDR2 is SFDVKD. This CDR3 has 16 residues.

The rearrangement links TRBV12-1 to TRBJ2-5; the D segment call TRBD2 is taken from the table without a DNA check. TRBV12-1 constitutes a pseudogene. The CDR3 spans 17 residues. CDR3 amino acids: CASSFITSGGTQETQYF. The CDR3 DNA follows: TGTGCCAGCAGCTTTATAACTAGCGGGGGGACACAAGAGACCCAGTACTTC.

The rearrangement links TRBV23-1 to TRBJ1-5; TRBD1 aligns across 9 bases. TRBV23-1 counts as an open reading frame of uncertain function. CDR3 length: 15 amino acids. V dropped 7 bases and J dropped 1; count of bases not matched to a gene: 5. The CDR3 region has the DNA TGCGCCAGCAATACGGGACAGGGAAGCAATCAGCCCCAGCATTTT. This encodes CASNTGQGSNQPQHF.

CDR3 bases: TGTGCCAGTATGGAGTCGGTCAGCAATCAGCCCCAGCATTTT. Protein: CASMESVSNQPQHF. The rearrangement joins TRBV19 to TRBJ1-5; D remains ambiguous. This CDR3 has 14 residues. V shed 7 bases and J shed 1 base, with 11 bases lying between them. CDR1 and CDR2 (germline): LNHDA, SQIVND (reference sequence).

This clone occurred once. The rearrangement links TRBV9 to TRBJ1-3, with D hard to call. The germline CDR1 and CDR2 sequences are SGDLS and YYNGEE. This CDR3 is 14 amino acids long. Trimming removed 0 bases at V and 7 bases at J, with 11 bases between. For the CDR3, the DNA is TGTGCCAGCAGCGTAGGAGAGGGTTGGAACACCATATATTTT. Translation: CASSVGEGWNTIYF.

The gene calls are TRBV6-5 and TRBJ1-6, with TRBD1 matching over 7 bases. Looked up from germline, CDR1 is MNHEY and CDR2 is SVGAGI. V lost 6 bases and J lost 7; bases outside the gene matches: 6. There are 14 residues in the CDR3. The CDR3 region has the DNA TGTGCCAGCAGAGCTGACAGGGTCAATTCACCCCTCCACTTT. Translated: CASRADRVNSPLHF.

The genes are TRBV18 and TRBJ1-2; tentative D call: TRBD1 (6 bases). V was trimmed by 3 bases and J by 6 bases, leaving 11 bases between them. This CDR3 comprises 13 residues. From germline, CDR1 is KGHSH and CDR2 LQKENI. The DNA for the CDR3 is TGTGCCAGCTCACCCAGGACAGCCAATGGCTACACCTTC. This codes for CASSPRTANGYTF.

Comments on this clone: At the DNA level, this CDR3 is encoded by other sequences in the same sample as well. J is TRBJ1-5 and V is TRBV5-1; a weak D match, TRBD1 (5 bases). Germline assignment: CDR1 SGHRS and CDR2 YFSETQ. V was clipped by 0 bases and J by 7 bases, with 8 bases between them. This CDR3 has 13 residues. The CDR3 reads CASSLEEGQPQHF. CDR3 sequence (DNA): TGCGCCAGCAGCTTGGAGGAGGGGCAGCCCCAGCATTTT.